The table lists the clone carrying this TCR beta chain with a few counts. The entry originates in a study of beta chain features in type 1 diabetes. Expressed TCRB transcripts were sequenced because the isolated RNA had all been reverse transcribed beforehand. This table comes from immunoSEQ multiplex PCR, and its TCRdb copy is limited to in-frame clones, with some not included. Of 350,000 or so clones in the sample, 20% were seen once. Sequencing used naive CD4+ T cells from blood. The TCR originated in a woman between 18 and 29 years old in good health.

The CDR3 coding sequence is TGTGCCAGCAGCGTAGAAGCGGGAGAATGGGGCGGGGAGCTGTTTTTT. Translating gives CASSVEAGEWGGELFF. The J gene is TRBJ2-2, the V gene TRBV9, with 8 bases identical to TRBD2. V was pared by 0 bases and J by 7 bases, with 8 bases of the junction left unmatched. From germline, CDR1 is SGDLS and CDR2 YYNGEE. CDR3 length equals 16 residues.